One sample yielded the 17 T cell receptor beta chains listed below, sequenced in a study of cytomegalovirus exposure and HLA in healthy donors. Primers: 60 Vbeta forward and 13 Jbeta reverse. Method: immunoSEQ multiplex PCR; TCRdb's copy keeps in-frame clones and lacks some. The data show under 250,000 clones, around 86% seen once. The specimen sequenced was PBMCs. The receptor source for this set is a woman in her 40s in good health and CMV-seronegative.

This clone was seen only once. The V gene is TRBV13, the J gene TRBJ2-7; 8 bases map to TRBD2. Germline loops: CDR1 PRHDT, CDR2 FYEKMQ (reference sequence). V lost 1 base to trimming and J lost 6 bases; unmatched junction nucleotides: 5. CDR3 length: 14 amino acids. This chain's CDR3 is CASSLAGGPSEQYF. CDR3 DNA sequence: TGTGCCAGCAGCTTAGCGGGAGGGCCTTCCGAGCAGTACTTC.

Many counts were recorded for this clone. V gene TRBV19 combines with J gene TRBJ2-1; TRBD2 is a possible D gene (6 bases). This CDR3 spans 15 amino acids. The ends were cut back, 4 bases at V and 2 bases at J, with 12 bases in the middle. Germline V gives CDR1 LNHDA, CDR2 SQIVND (reference sequence). In DNA form, the CDR3 reads TGTGCCAGTAGTACATCTAGCGAACCCTACAATGAGCAGTTCTTC. Its translation is CASSTSSEPYNEQFF.

This clone was seen a few times. V gene TRBV7-9 combines with J gene TRBJ2-7, with unresolved D. CDR3 size: 13 residues. The V gene's germline CDR1 is SEHNR and CDR2 FQNEAQ (reference sequence). Trimming shortened V by 5 bases and J by 7 bases, and 15 bases separated the two germline ends. CDR3 protein: CASSPLSQREQYF. Here the CDR3 DNA reads TGTGCCAGCAGCCCCCTCTCGCAGCGAGAGCAGTACTTC. The variable domain in full, with the rest retrieved from reference TRBV7-9 and TRBJ2-7, is DTGVSQNPRHKITKRGQNVTFRCDPISEHNRLYWYRQTLGQGPEFLTYFQNEAQLEKSRLLSDRFSAERPKGSFSTLEIQRTEQGDSAMYLCASSPLSQREQYFGPGTRLTVT.

The genes are TRBV19 and TRBJ1-2; a weak D match, TRBD1 (6 bases). The germline V gene has CDR1 LNHDA and CDR2 SQIVND (reference sequence). This CDR3 region has 16 residues. V was shortened by 0 bases and J by 1 base, with 12 bases between the two germline ends. CDR3 in amino acids: CASSIDAGGLNYGYTF. DNA of the CDR3: TGTGCCAGTAGTATAGACGCCGGGGGGCTTAACTATGGCTACACCTTC.

This sequence joins TRBV27 and TRBJ2-5; TRBD2 agrees at 14 bases. Germline V CDR1 and CDR2: MNHEY, SMNVEV (reference sequence). CDR3 length: 17 residues. Unmatched junction bases numbered 6, after V lost 1 base and J lost 5 bases. CDR3 sequence: CASSLFGLAGGGETQYF. CDR3 bases: TGTGCCAGCAGTTTATTCGGACTAGCGGGAGGTGGTGAGACCCAGTACTTC.

V usage is TRBV9 and J usage is TRBJ2-7; TRBD2 might be the D (6 bases). The CDR3 has 15 residues. V shed 7 bases and J shed 0 bases, with 17 bases lying between them. Germline assignment: CDR1 SGDLS and CDR2 YYNGEE. The CDR3 spells CASARGGTSSYEQYF. The CDR3 nucleotides are TGTGCCAGCGCCCGAGGAGGGACTTCCTCCTACGAGCAGTACTTC.

In its sample, this clone was seen once. V and J are TRBV18 and TRBJ2-7, with 7 bases lining up with TRBD2. J was trimmed by 4 bases and V by 3 bases; bases with no gene match: 15. This CDR3 is 17 amino acids long. Germline lookup yields CDR1 KGHSH and CDR2 LQKENI. CDR3 amino acids: CASSPLGVGRASYEQYF. CDR3 in DNA: TGTGCCAGCTCACCCCTTGGCGTGGGGAGGGCCTCGTACGAGCAGTACTTC.

The rearrangement uses TRBV25-1 and TRBJ2-2; 9 bases fit TRBD1. The CDR3 sequence is 13 residues long. Germline V lookup: CDR1 MGHDK, CDR2 SYGVNS. Germline trimming cut 6 bases from V and 8 bases from J; bases unmatched to any gene: 4. CDR3 nucleotides: TGTGCCAGCAGACAGGGGGCGAGGGGGGAGCTGTTTTTT. Protein product: CASRQGARGELFF.

The CDR3 loop is CASSIGSAGGIYEQYF. CDR3 coding DNA: TGTGCCAGTAGTATCGGATCCGCAGGGGGCATCTACGAGCAGTACTTC. This chain connects TRBV19 to TRBJ2-7; 8 bases align to TRBD1. V gave up 3 bases and J gave up 3 bases; unmatched junction bases: 10. This CDR3 contains 16 residues. CDR1 and CDR2 from the germline V gene are LNHDA and SQIVND (reference sequence). The variable domain in full, completed from reference TRBV19 and TRBJ2-7, reads DGGITQSPKYLFRKEGQNVTLSCEQNLNHDAMYWYRQDPGQGLRLIYYSQIVNDFQKGDIAEGYSVSREKKESFPLTVTSAQKNPTAFYLCASSIGSAGGIYEQYFGPGTRLTVT.

The chain is built from TRBV27 and TRBJ2-1; 9 bases map to TRBD1. The CDR3 runs to 15 residues. CDR1 and CDR2 (germline): MNHEY, SMNVEV (reference sequence). The ends lost 6 bases at V and 8 bases at J; junction bases unmatched: 11. The CDR3 here is CASSDQTGGVHEQFF. DNA of the CDR3: TGTGCCAGCAGCGACCAGACAGGGGGAGTCCATGAGCAGTTCTTC.

This clone turned up a few times. This chain connects TRBV6-4 to TRBJ2-6, with TRBD1 as a possible D gene (5 bases). The germline V gene has CDR1 MRHNA and CDR2 SNTAGT. The CDR3 is 15 residues long. V lost 4 bases, J lost 3 bases, and 10 bases lay in between. This CDR3 reads CASSAGADGANVLTF. DNA for the CDR3: TGTGCCAGCAGTGCTGGGGCGGATGGGGCCAACGTCCTGACTTTC.

This clone was counted only a few times. The chain employs TRBV5-1 and TRBJ1-1; D gene uncertain. The CDR3 is made up of 14 amino acids. V was shortened by 4 bases and J by 4 bases, with 14 bases between the two germline ends. Per germline, CDR1 SGHRS and CDR2 YFSETQ. CDR3 coding DNA: TGCGCCAGCAGCCAGCGGGGAGAGGGCACTGAAGCTTTCTTT. It encodes CASSQRGEGTEAFF.

The CDR3 loop is CASSVGAGGPGTDTQYF. Written as DNA, the CDR3 is TGTGCCAGCAGCGTAGGAGCGGGAGGGCCGGGTACAGATACGCAGTATTTT. V is TRBV9 and J is TRBJ2-3, with TRBD2 matching 10 bases. Germline CDR1 SGDLS, CDR2 YYNGEE. V lost 0 bases to trimming and J lost 3 bases; unmatched junction nucleotides: 7. CDR3 length: 17 amino acids.

Of note for this clone: One end of the junction is discordant with germline, which a read error may explain. The CDR3 coding sequence is TGTGCCGCAGCCGGGACTAGCTCCCACGAGCAGTACTTC. Translating gives CAAAGTSSHEQYF. This chain uses TRBV10-3 with TRBJ2-7; the match to TRBD2 covers 9 bases. Germline assignment: CDR1 ENHRY and CDR2 SYGVKD. The length of the CDR3 is 13 residues.

The V and J genes are TRBV9 and TRBJ2-1; 15 nucleotides match TRBD2. Trimming removed 3 bases from V and 4 bases from J; junction bases left unmatched: 5. Per germline, CDR1 SGDLS and CDR2 YYNGEE. The CDR3 is 17 residues long. The CDR3 is CASSGGTSGRTYNEQFF. Here the CDR3 DNA reads TGTGCCAGCAGCGGAGGGACTAGCGGGAGGACGTACAATGAGCAGTTCTTC.

The CDR3 DNA follows: TGTGCCAGCAGCCGGGGACCGGGGGAGAGGGATACGCAGTATTTT. Protein product: CASSRGPGERDTQYF. The chain carries TRBV7-9 and TRBJ2-3; TRBD2 might be the D (6 bases). The V and J ends lost 5 bases and 6 bases respectively, with 18 bases between them. Germline V gene data show CDR1 as SEHNR and CDR2 as FQNEAQ (reference sequence). The CDR3 loop spans 15 amino acids.

Only a few counts were recorded for this clone. For the CDR3, the DNA is TGTGCCAGCAGCTTGGCAGGGCCCAATTCACCCCTCCACTTT. The encoded protein is CASSLAGPNSPLHF. The rearrangement joins TRBV5-4 to TRBJ1-6, with a possible D match to TRBD1 (5 bases). CDR3 length: 14 amino acids. Trimming took off 0 bases at V and 7 bases at J, with 8 bases between the two ends. Germline CDR1 reads SGHNT; CDR2 reads YYREEE (reference sequence).